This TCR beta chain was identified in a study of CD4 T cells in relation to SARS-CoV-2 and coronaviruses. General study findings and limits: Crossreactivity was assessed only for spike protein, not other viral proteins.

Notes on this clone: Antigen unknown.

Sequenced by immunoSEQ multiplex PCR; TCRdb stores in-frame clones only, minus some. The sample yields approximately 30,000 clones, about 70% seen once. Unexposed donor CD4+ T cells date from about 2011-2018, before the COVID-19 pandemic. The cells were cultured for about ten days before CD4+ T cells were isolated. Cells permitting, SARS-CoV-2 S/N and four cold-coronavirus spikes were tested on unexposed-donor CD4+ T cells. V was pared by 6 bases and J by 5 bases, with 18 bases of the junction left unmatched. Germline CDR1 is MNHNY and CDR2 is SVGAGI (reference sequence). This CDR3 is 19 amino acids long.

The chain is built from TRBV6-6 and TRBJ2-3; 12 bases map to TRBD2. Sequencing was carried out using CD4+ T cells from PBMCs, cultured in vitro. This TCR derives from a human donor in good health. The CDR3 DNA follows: TGTGCCAGCAGCTCGGGGTGGGCTAGCGGGGGGGCGGTACAAGATACGCAGTATTTT. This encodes CASSSGWASGGAVQDTQYF.